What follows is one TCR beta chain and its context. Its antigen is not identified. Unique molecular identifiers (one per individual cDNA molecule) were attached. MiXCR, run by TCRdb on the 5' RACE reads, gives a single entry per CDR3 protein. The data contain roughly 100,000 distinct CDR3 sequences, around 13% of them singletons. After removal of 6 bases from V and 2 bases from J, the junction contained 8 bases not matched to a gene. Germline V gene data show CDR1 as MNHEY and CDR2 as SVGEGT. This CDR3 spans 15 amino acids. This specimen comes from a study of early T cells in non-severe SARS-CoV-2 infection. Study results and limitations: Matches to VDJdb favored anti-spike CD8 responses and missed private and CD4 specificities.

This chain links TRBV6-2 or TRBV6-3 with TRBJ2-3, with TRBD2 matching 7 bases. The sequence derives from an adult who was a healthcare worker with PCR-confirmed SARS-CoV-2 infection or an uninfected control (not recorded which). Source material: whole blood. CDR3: CASRDRDYLTDTQYF. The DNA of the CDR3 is TGTGCCAGCAGAGACCGGGACTACCTCACAGATACGCAGTATTTT.